This entry features one T cell receptor beta chain sequence. Its antigen is unknown. The cohort excluded patients with autoimmune disease history or systemic immunosuppression. Sampling of blood occurred at baseline, cycle 4 day 1, and cycle 7 day 1. These data originate in a study of OX40 agonist ivuxolimab in advanced cancers. Overall study context: A male proportion of 82.7% was recorded, with mean age about 54 years and range roughly 23 to 79.

Study-level points and caveats: Researchers did not establish what antigens the expanded peripheral T cells target.

The CDR3 is 16 residues long. V shed 7 bases and J 4 bases; nucleotides not matched to a gene: 14. Data came from immunoSEQ multiplex PCR; TCRdb stores just in-frame clones and leaves some out. The sample gives roughly 100,000 clones, about 92% of which show up once; about 1.5% is in the top ten. This chain connects TRBV23-1 to TRBJ1-2; 8 bases align to TRBD1. TRBV23-1 is known as an ORF, though its function is uncertain. The source is an adult with an advanced solid tumor such as melanoma, head and neck, liver or kidney cancer. The specimen was CD4+ or CD8+ T cells sorted from blood, collected in a trial of the OX40 agonist ivuxolimab. The CDR3 is CASIVNPQGAGYGYTF. The CDR3 DNA follows: TGCGCCAGCATTGTCAACCCCCAGGGGGCCGGCTATGGCTACACCTTC.